Below, 9 T cell receptor beta chains from the same sample are listed, as sequenced in a study of blood T cell repertoires in COVID-19. Measured with immunoSEQ multiplex PCR; TCRdb has only the in-frame clones, and not every one. The sample shows tens of thousands of clones, just over 85% of them seen only once. The material sequenced was peripheral blood. Receptor source: a man in his sixties or seventies with acute or convalescent COVID-19.

V gene TRBV7-2 combines with J gene TRBJ1-6, with a weak D call TRBD1 (5 bases). The germline V gene encodes CDR1 SGHTA and CDR2 FQGNSA. This CDR3 region has 15 residues. Deletions cut 1 base from V and 9 bases from J, with 13 bases between. The CDR3 loop reads CASSLDGRVASPLHF. The CDR3 region has the DNA TGTGCCAGCAGCTTAGACGGCAGGGTGGCTTCACCCCTCCACTTT.

As DNA, the CDR3 is TGTGCCAGCAGCTCGGGACAGGGGGCTTCCTACGAGCAGTACTTC. Its protein product is CASSSGQGASYEQYF. This sequence joins TRBV7-9 and TRBJ2-7; TRBD1 matches 12 bases. The germline V gene has CDR1 SEHNR and CDR2 FQNEAQ (reference sequence). V was pared by 4 bases and J by 1 base, with 2 bases of the junction left unmatched. CDR3 length: 15 amino acids.

The rearrangement uses TRBV7-2 and TRBJ2-7; 9 bases align to TRBD2. Germline V gene lookup returns CDR1 SGHTA and CDR2 FQGNSA. Trimming took 1 base from V and 4 from J; bases not matched to a gene: 8. The CDR3 is made up of 16 amino acids. This CDR3 is CASSLGSSGGTYEQYF. CDR3 in DNA: TGTGCCAGCAGCTTAGGATCAAGCGGGGGGACATACGAGCAGTACTTC. The entire variable domain, with the rest obtained from reference TRBV7-2 and TRBJ2-7, is as follows: GAGVSQSPSNKVTEKGKDVELRCDPISGHTALYWYRQSLGQGLEFLIYFQGNSAPDKSGLPSDRFSAERTGGSVSTLTIQRTQQEDSAVYLCASSLGSSGGTYEQYFGPGTRLTVT.

This chain joins TRBV5-1 and TRBJ1-1; 8 nucleotides agree with TRBD1. CDR1 is SGHRS and CDR2 is YFSETQ in the germline V gene. The CDR3 is made up of 12 amino acids. V dropped 4 bases and J dropped 6; count of bases not matched to a gene: 2. The CDR3 is CASSVTGAEAFF. For the CDR3, the DNA is TGCGCCAGCAGCGTGACAGGGGCTGAAGCTTTCTTT.

This rearrangement joins TRBV5-6 to TRBJ2-1; 7 bases agree with TRBD1. V dropped 4 bases and J dropped 3; count of bases not matched to a gene: 10. The germline V gene has CDR1 SGHDT and CDR2 YYEEEE. The CDR3 runs 16 residues. The CDR3 loop reads CASSPLGQKDYNEQFF. The CDR3, as DNA: TGTGCCAGCAGCCCGCTGGGACAGAAAGACTACAATGAGCAGTTCTTC. The full variable domain, rest sourced from reference TRBV5-6 and TRBJ2-1, is DAGVTQSPTHLIKTRGQQVTLRCSPKSGHDTVSWYQQALGQGPQFIFQYYEEEERQRGNFPDRFSGHQFPNYSSELNVNALLLGDSALYLCASSPLGQKDYNEQFFGPGTRLTVL.

The chain uses TRBV9 and TRBJ1-1, with a tentative D call TRBD1 (5 bases). Trimming left V 6 bases short and J 7 bases short, with 16 bases between. The CDR3 is 13 residues long. The germline gives CDR1 SGDLS, CDR2 YYNGEE. DNA of the CDR3: TGTGCCAGCACCAAGGGTGGGGGGGATGAAGCTTTCTTT. Translated: CASTKGGGDEAFF.

The gene calls are TRBV3-1 (or the pseudogene TRBV3-2) and TRBJ1-1; D not certain. Germline V gene sequence: CDR1 LGHDT, CDR2 YNNKEL (reference sequence). The CDR3 has 12 amino acids. Trimming removed 10 bases at V and 0 bases at J, with 9 bases between. The CDR3 sequence: CAKLHLNTEAFF. CDR3 DNA: TGTGCCAAATTACACCTGAACACTGAAGCTTTCTTT.

This clone ranks as medium-sized (0.01 to 0.1%). This rearrangement joins TRBV9 to TRBJ1-1, with a tentative D call TRBD1 (6 bases). V lost 2 bases to trimming and J lost 1 base, with 12 bases between them. Per the germline V gene, CDR1 is SGDLS and CDR2 is YYNGEE. The CDR3 covers 15 residues. The CDR3 is CASSVHPGQNTEAFF. CDR3 DNA: TGTGCCAGCAGCGTCCACCCGGGACAGAACACTGAAGCTTTCTTT.

The J gene is TRBJ1-2, the V gene TRBV19, with TRBD1 as a possible D gene (5 bases). Trimming cost V 7 bases and J 2 bases, with 8 bases left between them. Germline V gene data show CDR1 as LNHDA and CDR2 as SQIVND (reference sequence). The CDR3 length is 12 residues. The CDR3 reads CASTRANYGYTF. The CDR3, as DNA: TGTGCCAGTACCAGGGCCAACTATGGCTACACCTTC.